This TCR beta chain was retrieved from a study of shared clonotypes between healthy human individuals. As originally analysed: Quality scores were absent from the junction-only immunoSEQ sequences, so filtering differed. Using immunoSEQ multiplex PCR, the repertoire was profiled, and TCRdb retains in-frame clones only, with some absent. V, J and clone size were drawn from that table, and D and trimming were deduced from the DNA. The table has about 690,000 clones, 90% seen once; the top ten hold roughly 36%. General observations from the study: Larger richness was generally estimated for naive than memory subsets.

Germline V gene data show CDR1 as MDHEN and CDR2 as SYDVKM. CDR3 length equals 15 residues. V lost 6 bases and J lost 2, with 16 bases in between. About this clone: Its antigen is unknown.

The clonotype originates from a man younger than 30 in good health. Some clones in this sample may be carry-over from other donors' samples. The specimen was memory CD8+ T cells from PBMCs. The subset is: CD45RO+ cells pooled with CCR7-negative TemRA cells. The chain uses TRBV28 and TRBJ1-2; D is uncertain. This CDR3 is CASREGFSENYGYTF. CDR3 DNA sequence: TGTGCCAGCAGGGAAGGCTTCTCGGAAAACTATGGCTACACCTTC.